This is a list of T cell receptor beta chains from one sample in a study of shared clonotypes between healthy human individuals. The assay was immunoSEQ multiplex PCR, and TCRdb's table has in-frame clones only and misses some. The sample includes 2 million to 2.5 million clones, 93% seen only once; the top ten take 0.36%. Sequencing was performed on naive CD4+ T cells from PBMCs. The receptors were sampled from a man between 18 and 29 years old in good health. Some clones in this sample may be carry-over from other donors' samples. CDR3s include the opening cysteine and the closing phenylalanine or tryptophan. The order of the fields is V gene, J gene, CDR3 protein.

>TRBV7-2|TRBJ2-5
CASSFQGDLQETQYF
>TRBV7-2|TRBJ2-5
CASSSSGQETQYF
>TRBV5-1|TRBJ1-1
CASSLQDGFRNTEAFF
>TRBV5-6|TRBJ1-2
CASSLASGGYTF
>TRBV7-3|TRBJ2-1
CASSSQGGGEQFF
>TRBV30|TRBJ1-5
CAWSVGAGGPQPQHF
>TRBV30|TRBJ2-7
CAWMVQDYEQYF
>TRBV4-2|TRBJ2-5
CASSQVVGTGGETQYF
>TRBV30|TRBJ2-7
CAWSGTSSPNEQYF
>TRBV15|TRBJ2-7
CATSYLAGGSYEQYF